This TCR beta chain was documented in a study of long-term antiretroviral therapy in people with HIV. Study at large: The oldest samples precede the 2015 immediate-ART recommendation by about a decade. Study conclusions and caveats: Viral resistance, ART adherence and therapy changes all lacked available data. HIV repertoire CDR3 lengths ranged less widely than those of controls.

Details on this clone: Its matching antigen is unknown.

The run of the v3.0 immunoSEQ assay was at survey level. Repertoires were generated with immunoSEQ multiplex PCR, while TCRdb's copy carries only in-frame clones and drops some. The sample contains approximately 25,000 clones, 70% to 90% of which appear only once. From germline, CDR1 is SQVTM and CDR2 ANQGSEA. This CDR3 spans 13 amino acids. V lost 3 bases and J 4 bases, leaving 12 bases between the germline ends. The rearrangement links TRBV29-1 to TRBJ1-1; weak D call: TRBD1 (6 bases). This specimen consisted of unsorted PBMCs, obtained around 4.5 years after starting antiretroviral therapy. The TCR was taken from a man younger than 45 with HIV. CDR3 residues: CSVDGVGGTEAFF. In DNA form, the CDR3 reads TGCAGCGTTGATGGGGTAGGGGGCACTGAAGCTTTCTTT.